This record concerns one T cell receptor beta chain sequence. This entry belongs to a study of blood T cell repertoires in COVID-19. About the research overall: Some COVID-19 samples were acute and others convalescent; all came from the United States, Italy and Spain. PBMCs, B-cell-depleted T cells, or T cells were the source of the cDNA or gDNA that made up the material.

There are 17 residues in the CDR3. With V trimmed by 3 bases and J by 0 bases, 8 bases remained unmatched. Per the germline V gene, CDR1 is KGHSH and CDR2 is LQKENI. Assay used: immunoSEQ multiplex PCR; TCRdb lists only in-frame clones, some missing. This sample has more than 200,000 clones, with 88% found just once. V gene TRBV18 combines with J gene TRBJ2-1; 7 bases agree with TRBD2. The source material was peripheral blood. The TCR was taken from an elderly man with acute or convalescent COVID-19. DNA of the CDR3: TGTGCCAGCTCACCCCTCCGAACTAGCGTCTCCTACAATGAGCAGTTCTTC. Residues: CASSPLRTSVSYNEQFF.